Each of the 5 T cell receptor beta chains below was sequenced from the same sample in a study of blood T cell repertoires in COVID-19. The method was immunoSEQ multiplex PCR; TCRdb's version includes in-frame clones alone and lacks a portion of them. The sample lists around 160,000 clones; 80% were seen once. Input material: PBMCs or T cells enriched from blood (not recorded which). The receptor source for this set is a woman between 55 and 75 years old who had recovered from COVID-19.

This rearrangement joins TRBV6-1 to TRBJ2-1; 10 bases are a match to TRBD2. J lost 7 bases, V lost 3 bases, and 6 bases had no gene match. This CDR3 has 15 amino acids. CDR1 is MNHNS and CDR2 is SASEGT in the germline V gene. The DNA of the CDR3 is TGTGCCAGCAGTGACCAAGCGGGGGGGCGTAATGAGCAGTTCTTC. It yields the protein CASSDQAGGRNEQFF.

This sequence joins TRBV19 and TRBJ1-1; a possible D gene is TRBD1 (5 bases). Trimming removed 3 bases at V and 4 bases at J, with 15 bases between. This CDR3 contains 15 residues. The germline CDR1 and CDR2 sequences are LNHDA and SQIVND (reference sequence). The CDR3, as DNA: TGTGCCAGTAGTATTTGGGGCAGAGTGGGCACTGAAGCTTTCTTT. Translation gives CASSIWGRVGTEAFF.

In its sample, this clone was seen a few times. This sequence joins TRBV5-1 and TRBJ2-1; TRBD2 is a possible D gene (7 bases). The CDR3 covers 14 residues. With 4 bases removed from V and 6 bases from J, the gap between germline ends came to 14 bases. Germline CDR1 SGHRS, CDR2 YFSETQ. Here the CDR3 reads CASSEGGPLNEQFF. CDR3 coding DNA: TGCGCCAGCAGCGAGGGGGGGCCTCTCAATGAGCAGTTCTTC.

The chain is built from TRBV29-1 and TRBJ1-3; 7 positions match TRBD1. V trimming: 7 bases; J trimming: 1 base; junction bases outside the gene matches: 7. The V gene's germline CDR1 is SQVTM and CDR2 ANQGSEA. There are 14 residues in the CDR3. CDR3: CSATVQGSGNTIYF. CDR3 sequence (DNA): TGCAGCGCAACCGTACAGGGGTCTGGAAACACCATATATTTT.

This clone came up once. V and J are TRBV11-2 and TRBJ2-4; a possible D gene is TRBD2 (5 bases). The ends were cut back, 1 base at V and 0 bases at J, with 10 bases in the middle. Germline V CDR1 and CDR2: SGHAT, FQNNGV. CDR3 length equals 16 residues. The DNA for the CDR3 is TGTGCCAGCAGCTTAGGTGAGGGAAGAGCCAAAAACATTCAGTACTTC. Translated: CASSLGEGRAKNIQYF.